A single sample is the source of the 27 T cell receptor beta chains below, sequenced in a study of blood T cell repertoires in COVID-19 (dated by TCRdb to 2020 to 2021). The library was made by the immunoSEQ multiplex PCR assay. TCRdb carries this immuneACCESS record with in-frame sequences only. Its versions omit some clonotypes, under half of them owing to an unresolved V gene in the studies checked, with the rest unexplained. This sample comprises roughly 180,000 clones, about 90% of them detected only once. The ten largest account for about 2.3% of the sample. Sequencing was carried out using PBMCs or T cells enriched from blood (not recorded which). All receptors come from a woman aged 30 to 39 who had recovered from COVID-19.

The genes are TRBV7-3 and TRBJ2-1, with 13 bases that match TRBD2. Per the germline V gene, CDR1 is SGHTA and CDR2 is FQGTGA. The CDR3 consists of 16 residues. J gave up 8 bases and V 5 bases, and 9 bases lay outside the gene matches. CDR3 DNA sequence: TGTGCCAGCAGCCGCACGAGGACTAGCGGGAGCGATGAGCAGTTCTTC. Protein product: CASSRTRTSGSDEQFF.

The chain links TRBV5-1 to TRBJ1-2; D is perhaps TRBD1 (5 bases). The V gene lost 4 bases and the J gene lost 4 bases, with 8 bases spanning the gap. Germline V gives CDR1 SGHRS, CDR2 YFSETQ. This CDR3 has 12 residues. CDR3 DNA sequence: TGCGCCAGCAGCCAAGACAGCTATGGCTACACCTTC. This translates into CASSQDSYGYTF.

The chain recombines TRBV11-2 with TRBJ2-2; 8 bases are a match to TRBD1. V lost 5 bases and J lost 3; bases outside the gene matches: 5. In germline, CDR1 is SGHAT, CDR2 FQNNGV. The CDR3 has 15 residues. The CDR3 reads CASSPDRGYTGELFF. The CDR3 DNA is TGTGCCAGCAGCCCAGACAGGGGTTACACCGGGGAGCTGTTTTTT.

This chain uses TRBV5-4 with TRBJ1-4; 7 positions match TRBD1. Unmatched junction bases numbered 8, after V lost 4 bases and J lost 8 bases. From germline, CDR1 is SGHNT and CDR2 YYREEE (reference sequence). The CDR3 is 14 amino acids. The CDR3 is CASSPEGAGEKLFF. The DNA for the CDR3 is TGTGCCAGCAGCCCGGAGGGGGCTGGAGAAAAACTGTTTTTT.

This CDR3 is CASSSPDYLAKNIQYF. CDR3 DNA sequence: TGTGCCAGCAGCTCTCCGGACTACCTAGCCAAAAACATTCAGTACTTC. This sequence joins TRBV3-1 (or the pseudogene TRBV3-2) and TRBJ2-4; TRBD2 is a possible D gene (6 bases). Trimming shortened V by 5 bases and J by 0 bases, and 14 bases separated the two germline ends. The V gene's germline CDR1 is LGHDT and CDR2 YNNKEL (reference sequence). The CDR3 loop spans 16 amino acids.

The V gene is TRBV27, the J gene TRBJ1-2; possible D gene TRBD1, 6 bases. The CDR3 contains 13 residues. V gave up 3 bases and J gave up 8 bases, with 13 bases separating them. Germline V gene sequence: CDR1 MNHEY, CDR2 SMNVEV (reference sequence). CDR3: CASSFGQGKGYTF. The CDR3 bases are TGTGCCAGCAGTTTTGGGCAGGGGAAAGGCTACACCTTC.

The chain is built from TRBV24-1 and TRBJ2-1, with 9 bases matching TRBD1. The junction had 9 bases not matched to a gene; V was cut back by 3 bases and J by 7 bases. This CDR3 contains 16 residues. Germline loops: CDR1 KGHDR, CDR2 SFDVKD. The DNA for the CDR3 is TGTGCCACCAGTGATCTCTGGGGGACAGGGTCAAATGAGCAGTTCTTC. Its protein product is CATSDLWGTGSNEQFF.

This chain links TRBV3-1 (or the pseudogene TRBV3-2) with TRBJ1-5, with D uncertain. The CDR3 has 14 amino acids. V was trimmed by 1 base and J by 0 bases, leaving 4 bases between them. In germline, CDR1 is LGHDT, CDR2 YNNKEL (reference sequence). CDR3 protein: CASSQGYSNQPQHF. The CDR3 nucleotides read TGTGCCAGCAGCCAAGGCTATAGCAATCAGCCCCAGCATTTT.

The chain carries TRBV12-3 or TRBV12-4 and TRBJ2-4; D is possibly TRBD2 (6 bases). Trimming pared 6 bases from V and 7 bases from J, leaving 13 bases between. There are 13 residues in the CDR3. DNA for the CDR3: TGTGCCAGCAGCCCGCCGGAGGGGAACATTCAGTACTTC. Translated, it gives CASSPPEGNIQYF.

This clone was observed at least ten times. The V and J genes are TRBV6-1 and TRBJ1-2, with a weak D call TRBD1 (5 bases). Trimming removed 4 bases from V and 4 bases from J, with 19 bases in between. Germline V CDR1 and CDR2: MNHNS, SASEGT. The CDR3 length is 16 residues. In nucleotides, the CDR3 is TGTGCCAGCAGTGGAGGGACTAGAGGGGTTAGCTATGGCTACACCTTC. Residues: CASSGGTRGVSYGYTF.

The chain combines TRBV3-1 (or the pseudogene TRBV3-2) with TRBJ1-2; D may be TRBD1 (6 bases). The CDR3 covers 15 residues. In germline, CDR1 is LGHDT, CDR2 YNNKEL (reference sequence). Trimming shortened V by 3 bases and J by 5 bases, and 16 bases separated the two germline ends. The CDR3 nucleotides read TGTGCCAGCAGCCAGAGGGGCAGGGGTGGGTATGGCTACACCTTC. Amino acid sequence: CASSQRGRGGYGYTF.

V gene TRBV7-9 combines with J gene TRBJ2-5; D possibly corresponds to TRBD1 (6 bases). CDR3 length equals 15 residues. Germline CDR1 SEHNR, CDR2 FQNEAQ (reference sequence). Trimming pared 5 bases from V and 2 bases from J, leaving 15 bases between. DNA of the CDR3: TGTGCCAGCAGCCATAAGGGGGACCTTCAAGAGACCCAGTACTTC. It translates to CASSHKGDLQETQYF.

The chain uses TRBV9 and TRBJ1-4; no reliable D call. The V gene's germline CDR1 is SGDLS and CDR2 YYNGEE. The V gene lost 3 bases and the J gene lost 4 bases, with 16 bases spanning the gap. This CDR3 is 16 amino acids long. CDR3 in amino acids: CASSAGTGLNNEKLFF. DNA of the CDR3: TGTGCCAGCAGCGCCGGAACTGGACTTAATAATGAAAAACTGTTTTTT.

The chain couples TRBV30 to TRBJ1-6; 9 bases agree with TRBD1. Trimming took 1 base from V and 8 from J; bases not matched to a gene: 3. The CDR3 sequence is 14 residues long. The V gene's germline CDR1 is GTSNPN and CDR2 SVGIG (reference sequence). CDR3 nucleotides: TGTGCCTGGAGTGAAGGGACAGGGTATTCACCCCTCCACTTT. It encodes CAWSEGTGYSPLHF.

The count of this clone is one. The chain is built from TRBV24-1 and TRBJ2-1, with 13 bases identical to TRBD2. The CDR3 spans 16 residues. Germline V gene lookup returns CDR1 KGHDR and CDR2 SFDVKD. After removal of 1 base from V and 5 bases from J, the junction contained 1 base not matched to a gene. CDR3 sequence (DNA): TGTGCCACCAGTGATTTTGGACTAGCGGGAGACAATGAGCAGTTCTTC. As protein: CATSDFGLAGDNEQFF.

The chain has TRBV3-1 (or the pseudogene TRBV3-2) and TRBJ2-2; D is unresolved. V was shortened by 0 bases and J by 7 bases, with 9 bases between the two germline ends. The CDR3 has 14 amino acids. The germline gives CDR1 LGHDT, CDR2 YNNKEL (reference sequence). DNA for the CDR3: TGTGCCAGCAGCCAAGATCTAAGAATCGGGGAGCTGTTTTTT. Amino acid sequence: CASSQDLRIGELFF.

This clone came up once. The chain recombines TRBV15 with TRBJ1-4; D unclear. Germline CDR1 is LNHNV and CDR2 is YYDKDF (reference sequence). V dropped 5 bases and J dropped 8 bases, with 21 bases sitting between them. The CDR3 covers 16 residues. The CDR3: CATSGFAGGVNEKLFF. DNA of the CDR3: TGTGCCACCAGCGGTTTTGCGGGCGGGGTGAACGAAAAACTGTTTTTT.

The CDR3 bases are TGTGCCAGCAGTTCGGACAGGGACACTGAAGCTTTCTTT. It is translated as CASSSDRDTEAFF. This chain connects TRBV12-3 or TRBV12-4 to TRBJ1-1; 8 bases map to TRBD1. With 4 bases clipped from V and 3 bases from J, the junction kept 1 base outside the gene matches. The CDR3 covers 13 residues.

This clone has a handful of counts. This chain joins TRBV29-1 and TRBJ1-1; D is unclear. V lost 5 bases to trimming and J lost 10 bases, with 8 bases between them. From germline, CDR1 is SQVTM and CDR2 ANQGSEA. This CDR3 is 9 amino acids long. CDR3 nucleotide sequence: TGCAGCGTTCCGGGAGGAGCTTTCTTT. It translates to CSVPGGAFF.

The chain employs TRBV6-2 or TRBV6-3 and TRBJ2-4; D is uncertain. This CDR3 comprises 21 residues. The germline CDR1 and CDR2 sequences are MNHEY and SVGEGT. V lost 0 bases and J lost 0, with 24 bases in between. As DNA, the CDR3 is TGTGCCAGCAGTTACTCGATTCTCGACGATGCAGGTCTTCTAGCCAAAAACATTCAGTACTTC. This codes for CASSYSILDDAGLLAKNIQYF.

The chain joins TRBV6-5 to TRBJ2-7; 10 bases align to TRBD1. Losses at the gene ends were 4 bases for V and 0 bases for J; bases not matched to a gene: 3. This CDR3 contains 15 residues. Germline V lookup: CDR1 MNHEY, CDR2 SVGAGI. CDR3 nucleotides: TGTGCCAGCAGTTGGACAGGGGGGAGCTCCTACGAGCAGTACTTC. Translated: CASSWTGGSSYEQYF.

This clone was detected once. This chain uses TRBV4-2 with TRBJ2-3, with 12 bases matching TRBD2. The ends lost 3 bases at V and 4 bases at J; junction bases unmatched: 5. This CDR3 has 16 residues. Germline values: CDR1 LGHNA, CDR2 YNFKEQ. The CDR3 loop is CASSHATSGGSDTQYF. CDR3 coding DNA: TGTGCCAGCAGCCATGCGACTAGCGGGGGTTCAGATACGCAGTATTTT.

The chain combines TRBV5-1 with TRBJ2-5; D not resolved. Germline-derived CDR1 and CDR2 are SGHRS and YFSETQ. The CDR3 has 12 amino acids. Deletions cut 0 bases from V and 4 bases from J, with 4 bases between. CDR3: CASSLDRETQYF. For the CDR3, the DNA is TGCGCCAGCAGCTTGGATAGAGAGACCCAGTACTTC. Filled out from reference TRBV5-1 and TRBJ2-5, the complete variable domain reads KAGVTQTPRYLIKTRGQQVTLSCSPISGHRSVSWYQQTPGQGLQFLFEYFSETQRNKGNFPGRFSGRQFSNSRSEMNVSTLELGDSALYLCASSLDRETQYFGPGTRLLVL.

Turning to this clone: Mismatch with germline at one junction end may stem from a read error. The CDR3 DNA sequence: TGTGCCAGCAGGAAGGGAACAGGGGGCAACCAGCCCCAGCATTTT. Translating gives CASRKGTGGNQPQHF. V usage is TRBV6-5 and J usage is TRBJ1-5, with 9 bases fitting TRBD1. Germline values: CDR1 MNHEY, CDR2 SVGAGI. This CDR3 has 15 residues.

The chain carries TRBV7-2 and TRBJ2-5; 9 bases align to TRBD2. Trimming at V came to 5 bases and at J to 4 bases, leaving 8 bases not matched to a gene. CDR3 length equals 15 residues. The germline CDR1 and CDR2 sequences are SGHTA and FQGNSA. This CDR3 is CASSPGAGGAETQYF. In DNA form, the CDR3 reads TGTGCCAGCAGCCCAGGAGCGGGGGGCGCAGAGACCCAGTACTTC.

In this sample, this clone turned up once. The chain carries TRBV2 and TRBJ2-2; 9 nucleotides match TRBD1. Germline V CDR1 and CDR2: SNHLY, FYNNEI. With 4 bases clipped from V and 5 bases from J, the junction kept 8 bases outside the gene matches. The CDR3 loop spans 16 amino acids. The CDR3 loop is CASSAGGQGVTGELFF. CDR3 nucleotides: TGTGCCAGCAGTGCTGGGGGACAGGGTGTTACCGGGGAGCTGTTTTTT.

This clone was seen only once. The genes are TRBV10-3 and TRBJ2-2; 9 nucleotides line up with TRBD2. CDR3 size: 19 residues. The V gene's germline CDR1 is ENHRY and CDR2 SYGVKD. V was clipped by 3 bases and J by 3 bases; unmatched bases: 14. The CDR3 protein is CAISDPTPLAGSHTGELFF. The CDR3 DNA sequence: TGTGCCATCAGTGATCCGACCCCTCTAGCGGGGAGTCACACCGGGGAGCTGTTTTTT.